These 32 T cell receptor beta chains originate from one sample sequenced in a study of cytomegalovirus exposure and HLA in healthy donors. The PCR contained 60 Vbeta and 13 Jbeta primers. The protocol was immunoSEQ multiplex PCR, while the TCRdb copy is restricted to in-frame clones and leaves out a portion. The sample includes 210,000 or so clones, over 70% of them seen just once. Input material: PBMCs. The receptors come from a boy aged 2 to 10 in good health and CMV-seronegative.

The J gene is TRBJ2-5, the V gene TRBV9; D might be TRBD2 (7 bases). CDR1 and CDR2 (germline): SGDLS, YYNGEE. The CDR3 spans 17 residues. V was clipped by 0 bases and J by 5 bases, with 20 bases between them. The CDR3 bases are TGTGCCAGCAGCGTAGGAGGAGGGGGAGGGCCCTGGGAGACCCAGTACTTC. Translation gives CASSVGGGGGPWETQYF.

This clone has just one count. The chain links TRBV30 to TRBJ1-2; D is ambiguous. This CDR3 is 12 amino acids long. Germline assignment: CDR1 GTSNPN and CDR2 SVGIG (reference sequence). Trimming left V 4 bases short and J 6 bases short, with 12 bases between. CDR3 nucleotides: TGTGCCTGGATATTGGGCAGCAATGGCTACACCTTC. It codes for CAWILGSNGYTF.

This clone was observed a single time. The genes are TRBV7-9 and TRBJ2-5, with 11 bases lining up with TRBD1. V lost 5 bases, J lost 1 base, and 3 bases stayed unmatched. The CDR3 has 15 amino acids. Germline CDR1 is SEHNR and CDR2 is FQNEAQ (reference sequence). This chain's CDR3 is CASSPGTGGQETQYF. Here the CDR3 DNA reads TGTGCCAGCAGCCCTGGGACAGGGGGCCAAGAGACCCAGTACTTC.

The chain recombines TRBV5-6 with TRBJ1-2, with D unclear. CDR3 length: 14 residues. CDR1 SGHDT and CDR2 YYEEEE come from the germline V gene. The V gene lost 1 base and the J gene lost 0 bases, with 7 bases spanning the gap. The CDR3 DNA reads TGTGCCAGCAGCTTGTTTCCGGCTAACTATGGCTACACCTTC. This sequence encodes CASSLFPANYGYTF.

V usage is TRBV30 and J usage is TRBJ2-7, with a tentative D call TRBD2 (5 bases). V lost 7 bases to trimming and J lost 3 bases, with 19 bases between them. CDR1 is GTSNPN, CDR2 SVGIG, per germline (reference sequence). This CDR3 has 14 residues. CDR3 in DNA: TGTGCCTTTGTGGTGGCGGGCTTCTACTACGAGCAGTACTTC. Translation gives CAFVVAGFYYEQYF.

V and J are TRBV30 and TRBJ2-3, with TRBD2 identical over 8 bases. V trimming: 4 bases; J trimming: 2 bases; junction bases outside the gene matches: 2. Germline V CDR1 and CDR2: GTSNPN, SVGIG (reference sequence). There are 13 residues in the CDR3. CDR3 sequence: CAWTSGFTDTQYF. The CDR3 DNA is TGTGCCTGGACTAGCGGGTTCACAGATACGCAGTATTTT.

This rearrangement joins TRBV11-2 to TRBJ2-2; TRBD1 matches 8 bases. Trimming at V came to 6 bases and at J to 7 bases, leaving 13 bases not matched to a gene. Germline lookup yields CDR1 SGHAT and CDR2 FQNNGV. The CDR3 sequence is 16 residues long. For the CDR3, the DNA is TGTGCCAGCAGTTCTAGGACAGGGCGGGACGGCGGGGAGCTGTTTTTT. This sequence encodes CASSSRTGRDGGELFF.

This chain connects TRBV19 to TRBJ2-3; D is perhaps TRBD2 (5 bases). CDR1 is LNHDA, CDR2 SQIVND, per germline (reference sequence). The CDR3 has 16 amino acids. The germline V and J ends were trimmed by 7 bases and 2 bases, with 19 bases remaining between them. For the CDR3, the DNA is TGTGCCAGTACCCCGACATCCCCTAGCTCCACAGATACGCAGTATTTT. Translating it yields CASTPTSPSSTDTQYF. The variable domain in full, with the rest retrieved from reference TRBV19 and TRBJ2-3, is DGGITQSPKYLFRKEGQNVTLSCEQNLNHDAMYWYRQDPGQGLRLIYYSQIVNDFQKGDIAEGYSVSREKKESFPLTVTSAQKNPTAFYLCASTPTSPSSTDTQYFGPGTRLTVL.

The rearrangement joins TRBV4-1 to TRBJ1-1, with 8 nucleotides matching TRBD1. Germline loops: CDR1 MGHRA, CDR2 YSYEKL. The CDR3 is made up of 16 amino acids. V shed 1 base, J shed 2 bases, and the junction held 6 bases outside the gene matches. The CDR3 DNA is TGCGCCAGCAGCCAAGCGAACAGGGGGTCCAACACTGAAGCTTTCTTT. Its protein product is CASSQANRGSNTEAFF.

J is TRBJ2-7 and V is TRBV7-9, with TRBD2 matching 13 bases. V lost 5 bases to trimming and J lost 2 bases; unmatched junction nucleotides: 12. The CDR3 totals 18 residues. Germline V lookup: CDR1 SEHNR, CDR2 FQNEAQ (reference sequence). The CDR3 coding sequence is TGTGCCAGCAGCAGCCCGACGGAGACTAGCGGGGGGACCTACGAGCAGTACTTC. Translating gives CASSSPTETSGGTYEQYF.

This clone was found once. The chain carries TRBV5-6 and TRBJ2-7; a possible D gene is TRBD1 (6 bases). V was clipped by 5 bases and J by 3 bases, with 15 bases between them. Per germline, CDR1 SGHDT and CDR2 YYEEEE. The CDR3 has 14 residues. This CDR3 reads CASSLIGGDYEQYF. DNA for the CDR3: TGTGCCAGCAGTCTGATTGGGGGCGACTACGAGCAGTACTTC.

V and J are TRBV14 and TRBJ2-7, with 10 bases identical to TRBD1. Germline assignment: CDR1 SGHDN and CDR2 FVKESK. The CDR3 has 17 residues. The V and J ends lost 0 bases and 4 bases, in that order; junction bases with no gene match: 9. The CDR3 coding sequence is TGTGCCAGCAGCCAAGATCCCAGGACAGGGGGACGGTACGAGCAGTACTTC. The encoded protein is CASSQDPRTGGRYEQYF. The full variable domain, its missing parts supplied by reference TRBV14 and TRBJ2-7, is EAGVTQFPSHSVIEKGQTVTLRCDPISGHDNLYWYRRVMGKEIKFLLHFVKESKQDESGMPNNRFLAERTGGTYSTLKVQPAELEDSGVYFCASSQDPRTGGRYEQYFGPGTRLTVT.

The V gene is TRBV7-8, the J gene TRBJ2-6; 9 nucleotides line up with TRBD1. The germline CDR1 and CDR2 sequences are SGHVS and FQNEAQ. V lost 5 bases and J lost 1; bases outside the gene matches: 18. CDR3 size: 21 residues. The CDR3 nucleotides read TGTGCCAGCAGCATAATCACCGGGACAGGGACCCGAATGTCTGGGGCCAACGTCCTGACTTTC. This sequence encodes CASSIITGTGTRMSGANVLTF.

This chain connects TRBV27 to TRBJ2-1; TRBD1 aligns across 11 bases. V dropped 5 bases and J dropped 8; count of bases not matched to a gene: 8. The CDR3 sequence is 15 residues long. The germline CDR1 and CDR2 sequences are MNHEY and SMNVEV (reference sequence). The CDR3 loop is CASSLGTGGYDEQFF. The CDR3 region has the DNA TGTGCCAGCAGTCTAGGGACAGGGGGATACGATGAGCAGTTCTTC.

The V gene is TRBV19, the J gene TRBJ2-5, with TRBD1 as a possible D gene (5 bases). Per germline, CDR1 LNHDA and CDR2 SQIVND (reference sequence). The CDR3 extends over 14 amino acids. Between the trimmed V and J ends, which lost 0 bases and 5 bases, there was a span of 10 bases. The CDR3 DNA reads TGTGCCAGTAGTATAGAGGCCAGGGCGGAGACCCAGTACTTC. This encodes CASSIEARAETQYF. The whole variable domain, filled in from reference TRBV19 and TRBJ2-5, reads DGGITQSPKYLFRKEGQNVTLSCEQNLNHDAMYWYRQDPGQGLRLIYYSQIVNDFQKGDIAEGYSVSREKKESFPLTVTSAQKNPTAFYLCASSIEARAETQYFGPGTRLLVL.

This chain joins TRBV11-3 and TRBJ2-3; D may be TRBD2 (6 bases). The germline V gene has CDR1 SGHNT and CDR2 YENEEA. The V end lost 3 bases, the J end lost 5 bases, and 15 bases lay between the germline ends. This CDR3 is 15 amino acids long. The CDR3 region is CASSFGGLGGDTQYF. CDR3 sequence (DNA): TGTGCCAGCAGCTTCGGAGGGCTGGGCGGAGATACGCAGTATTTT.

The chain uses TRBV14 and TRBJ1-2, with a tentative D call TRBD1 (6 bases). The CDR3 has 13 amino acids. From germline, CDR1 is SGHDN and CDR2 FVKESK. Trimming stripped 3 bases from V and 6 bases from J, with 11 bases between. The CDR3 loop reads CASSQVRGNGYTF. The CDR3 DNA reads TGTGCCAGCAGCCAGGTCAGGGGAAATGGCTACACCTTC.

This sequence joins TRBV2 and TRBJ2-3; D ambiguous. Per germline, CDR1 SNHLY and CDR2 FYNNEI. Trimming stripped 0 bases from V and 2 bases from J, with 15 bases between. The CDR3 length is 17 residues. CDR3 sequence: CASSEAPPEFFTDTQYF. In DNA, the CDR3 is TGTGCCAGCAGTGAAGCGCCCCCAGAATTTTTCACAGATACGCAGTATTTT.

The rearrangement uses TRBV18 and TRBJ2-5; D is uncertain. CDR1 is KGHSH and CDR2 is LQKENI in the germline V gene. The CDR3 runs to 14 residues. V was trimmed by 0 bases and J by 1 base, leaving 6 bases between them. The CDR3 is CASSPPPGQETQYF. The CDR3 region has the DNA TGTGCCAGCTCACCACCGCCAGGCCAAGAGACCCAGTACTTC.

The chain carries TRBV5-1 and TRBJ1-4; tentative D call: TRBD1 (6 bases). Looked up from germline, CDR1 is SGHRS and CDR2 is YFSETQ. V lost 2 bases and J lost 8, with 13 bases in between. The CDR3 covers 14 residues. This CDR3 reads CASSFTGLDEKLFF. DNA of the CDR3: TGCGCCAGCAGCTTCACAGGGCTCGACGAAAAACTGTTTTTT.

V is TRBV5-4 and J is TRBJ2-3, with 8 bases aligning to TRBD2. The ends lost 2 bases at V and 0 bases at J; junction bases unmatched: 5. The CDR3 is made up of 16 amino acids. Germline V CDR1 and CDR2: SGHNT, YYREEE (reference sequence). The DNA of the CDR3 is TGTGCCAGCAGCTTCGGGAGGGACCGTAGCACAGATACGCAGTATTTT. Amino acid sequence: CASSFGRDRSTDTQYF.

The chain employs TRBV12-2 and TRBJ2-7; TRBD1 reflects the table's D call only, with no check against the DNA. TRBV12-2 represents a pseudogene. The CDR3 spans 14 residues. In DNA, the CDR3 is TGTGCAAGTCGCCAAAGACAGGGGGACGACGAGCAGTACTTC. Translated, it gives CASRQRQGDDEQYF.

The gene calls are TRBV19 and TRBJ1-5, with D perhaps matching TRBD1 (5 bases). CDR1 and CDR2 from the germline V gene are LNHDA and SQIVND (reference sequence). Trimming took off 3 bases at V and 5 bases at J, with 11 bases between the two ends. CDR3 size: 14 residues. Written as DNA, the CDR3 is TGTGCCAGTAGTATTTCAGGGCCGTATCAGCCCCAGCATTTT. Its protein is CASSISGPYQPQHF.

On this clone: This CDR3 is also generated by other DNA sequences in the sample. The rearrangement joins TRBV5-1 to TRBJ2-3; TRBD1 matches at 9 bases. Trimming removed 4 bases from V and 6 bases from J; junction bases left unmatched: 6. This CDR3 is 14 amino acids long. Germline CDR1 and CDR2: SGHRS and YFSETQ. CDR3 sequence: CASSPGTGTDTQYF. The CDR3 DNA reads TGCGCCAGCAGCCCGGGGACAGGGACTGATACGCAGTATTTT.

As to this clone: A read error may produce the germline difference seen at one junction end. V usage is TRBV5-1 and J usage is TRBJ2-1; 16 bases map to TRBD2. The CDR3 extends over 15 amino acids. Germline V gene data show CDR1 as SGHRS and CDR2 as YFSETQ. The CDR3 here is CASSVAGTSGGAGLF. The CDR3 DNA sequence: TGCGCCAGCAGCGTAGCCGGGACTAGCGGGGGGGCAGGGCTCTTC.

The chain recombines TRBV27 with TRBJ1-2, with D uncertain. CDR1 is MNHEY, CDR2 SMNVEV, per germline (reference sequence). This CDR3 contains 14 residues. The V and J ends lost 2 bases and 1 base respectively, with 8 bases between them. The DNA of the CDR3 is TGTGCCAGCAGTTTAGATCCGGTTAACTATGGCTACACCTTC. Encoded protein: CASSLDPVNYGYTF.

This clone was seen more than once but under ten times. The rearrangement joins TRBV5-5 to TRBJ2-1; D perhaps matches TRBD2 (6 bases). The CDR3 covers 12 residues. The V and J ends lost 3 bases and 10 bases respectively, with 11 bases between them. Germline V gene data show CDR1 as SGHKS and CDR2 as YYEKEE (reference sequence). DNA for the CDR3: TGTGCCAGCAGCTCGGACTATTCCGAGCAGTTCTTC. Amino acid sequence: CASSSDYSEQFF.

The CDR3, as DNA: TGTGCCAGCAGTGTAGGGGACTTTAGCAATCAGCCCCAGCATTTT. This encodes CASSVGDFSNQPQHF. The rearrangement joins TRBV2 to TRBJ1-5; a weak D match, TRBD1 (5 bases). Trimming shortened V by 4 bases and J by 0 bases, and 10 bases separated the two germline ends. Per the germline V gene, CDR1 is SNHLY and CDR2 is FYNNEI. This CDR3 comprises 15 residues.

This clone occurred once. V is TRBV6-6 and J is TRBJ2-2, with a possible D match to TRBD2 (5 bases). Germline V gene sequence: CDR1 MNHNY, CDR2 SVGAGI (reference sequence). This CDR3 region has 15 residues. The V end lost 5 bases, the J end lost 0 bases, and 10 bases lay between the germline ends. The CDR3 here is CASSPGLANTGELFF. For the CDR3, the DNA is TGTGCCAGCAGTCCAGGACTTGCGAACACCGGGGAGCTGTTTTTT.

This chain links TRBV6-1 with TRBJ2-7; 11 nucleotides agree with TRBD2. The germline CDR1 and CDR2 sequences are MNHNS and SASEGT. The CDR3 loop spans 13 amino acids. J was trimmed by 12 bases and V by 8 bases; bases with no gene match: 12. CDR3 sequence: CASGRVAGGPPYF. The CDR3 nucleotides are TGTGCCAGCGGTAGGGTAGCGGGAGGGCCGCCGTACTTC.

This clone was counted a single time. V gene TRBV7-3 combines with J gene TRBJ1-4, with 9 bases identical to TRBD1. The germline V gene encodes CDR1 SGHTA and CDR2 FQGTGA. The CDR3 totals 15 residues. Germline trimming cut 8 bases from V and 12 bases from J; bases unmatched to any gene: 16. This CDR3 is CASYLRGDRAVELFF. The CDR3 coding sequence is TGTGCCAGCTACCTTCGTGGGGACAGGGCAGTAGAACTGTTTTTT.

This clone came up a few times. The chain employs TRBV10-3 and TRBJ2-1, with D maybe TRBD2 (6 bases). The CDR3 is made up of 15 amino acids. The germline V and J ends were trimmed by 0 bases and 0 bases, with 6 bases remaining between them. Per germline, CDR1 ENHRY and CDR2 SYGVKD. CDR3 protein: CAISESRDSYNEQFF. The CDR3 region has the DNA TGTGCCATCAGTGAGTCGCGGGACTCCTACAATGAGCAGTTCTTC.